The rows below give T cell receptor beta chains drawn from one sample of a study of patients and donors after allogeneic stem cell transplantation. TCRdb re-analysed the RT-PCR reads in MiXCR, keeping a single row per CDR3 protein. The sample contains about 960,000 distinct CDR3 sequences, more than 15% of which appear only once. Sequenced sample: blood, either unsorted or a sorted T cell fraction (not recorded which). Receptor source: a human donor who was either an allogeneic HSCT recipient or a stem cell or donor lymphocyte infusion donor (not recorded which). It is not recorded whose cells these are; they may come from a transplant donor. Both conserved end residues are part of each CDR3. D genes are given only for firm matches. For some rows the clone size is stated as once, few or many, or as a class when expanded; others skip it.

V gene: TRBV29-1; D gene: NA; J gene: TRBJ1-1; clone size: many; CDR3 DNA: TGCAGCGTTGGCCACGCCTGGGGGGCAGAGAACACTGAAGCTTTCTTT; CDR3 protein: CSVGHAWGAENTEAFF
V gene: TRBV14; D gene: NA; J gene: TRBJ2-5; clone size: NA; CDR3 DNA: TGTGCCAGCAGCCATTCCCGGGACGCGGGCTTTCAAGAGACCCAGTACTTC; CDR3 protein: CASSHSRDAGFQETQYF
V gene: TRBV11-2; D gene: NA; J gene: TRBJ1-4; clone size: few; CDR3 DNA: TGTGCCAGCAGCACCTGGGACATCCCTAATGAAAAACTGTTTTTT; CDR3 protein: CASSTWDIPNEKLFF
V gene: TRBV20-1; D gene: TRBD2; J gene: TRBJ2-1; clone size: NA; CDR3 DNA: TGCAGTGCTAGAGATTCCGGCGGGAGTGGCAATGAGCAGTTCTTC; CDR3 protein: CSARDSGGSGNEQFF
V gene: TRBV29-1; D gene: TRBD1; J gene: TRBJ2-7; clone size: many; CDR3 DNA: TGCAGCGTTTTGACAGGGAACACCTACGAGCAGTACTTC; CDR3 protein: CSVLTGNTYEQYF
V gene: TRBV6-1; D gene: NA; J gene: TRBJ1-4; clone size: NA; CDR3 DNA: TGTGCCAGCAGGCGAGGGACGGTGAATGAAAAACTGTTTTTT; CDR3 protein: CASRRGTVNEKLFF
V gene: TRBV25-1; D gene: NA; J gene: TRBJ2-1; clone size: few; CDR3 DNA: TGTGCCAGCAGTGGACCCAAGCACAATGAGCAGTTCTTC; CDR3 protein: CASSGPKHNEQFF
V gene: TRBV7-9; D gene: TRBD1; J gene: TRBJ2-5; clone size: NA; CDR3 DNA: TGTGCCAGCAGCCACCCGGGACAGGGACCACAAGAGACCCAGTACTTC; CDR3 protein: CASSHPGQGPQETQYF
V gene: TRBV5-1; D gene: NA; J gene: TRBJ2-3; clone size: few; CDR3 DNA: TGCGCCAGCTCAGCCGGGGGGCAGACAGATACGCAGTATTTT; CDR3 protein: CASSAGGQTDTQYF
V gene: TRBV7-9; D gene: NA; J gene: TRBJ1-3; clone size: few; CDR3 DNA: TGTGCCAGCAGCCCCTCGGTCCCTGGAAACACCATATATTTT; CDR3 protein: CASSPSVPGNTIYF
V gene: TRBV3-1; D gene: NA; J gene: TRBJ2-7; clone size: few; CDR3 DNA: TGTGCCAGCAGCCAGGTGCGCGGACACGAGCAGTACTTC; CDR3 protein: CASSQVRGHEQYF
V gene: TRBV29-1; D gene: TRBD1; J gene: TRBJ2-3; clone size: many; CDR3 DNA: TGCAGCGTTTCGGGACAGGTAACAGATACGCAGTATTTT; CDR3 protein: CSVSGQVTDTQYF
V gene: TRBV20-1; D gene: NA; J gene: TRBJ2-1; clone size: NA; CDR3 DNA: TGCAGTGCTAGAGCTCGATCTCAAGGAGGAACCTACAATGAGCAGTTCTTC; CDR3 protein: CSARARSQGGTYNEQFF
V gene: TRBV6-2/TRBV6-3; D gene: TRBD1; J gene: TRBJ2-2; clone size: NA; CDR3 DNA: TGTGCCAGCGGGGAGACAGGGGAGTGGGAGCTGTTTTTT; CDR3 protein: CASGETGEWELFF
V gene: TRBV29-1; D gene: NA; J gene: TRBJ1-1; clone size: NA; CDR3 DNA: TGCAGCGTTGAAGTTCCAGCCTGGGGCTCGAACACTGAAGCTTTCTTT; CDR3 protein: CSVEVPAWGSNTEAFF